Listed below are T cell receptor beta chains from one sample, sequenced in a study of cytomegalovirus exposure and HLA in healthy donors. The repertoire was sequenced with immunoSEQ multiplex PCR; TCRdb's copy has only in-frame clones and lacks some. The table includes about 83,000 clones, 78% detected once. Specimen: PBMCs. The receptors derive from a man between 18 and 29 years old in good health and CMV-seropositive. Both conserved end residues are part of each CDR3. Each record gives: clone size, J gene, D gene, V gene, CDR3 protein, CDR3 DNA. A D gene is named only where the DNA matches it firmly. For some rows the clone size is stated as once, few or many, or as a class when expanded; others skip it.

size: -; J: TRBJ2-3; D: -; V: TRBV28; CDR3: CASSLQGSDTQYF; DNA: TGTGCCAGCAGTTTACAGGGATCAGATACGCAGTATTTT
size: -; J: TRBJ2-5; D: -; V: TRBV28; CDR3: CATLQETQYF; DNA: TGTGCCACCCTCCAAGAGACCCAGTACTTC
size: few; J: TRBJ2-1; D: -; V: TRBV5-1; CDR3: CASSLGTGYNEQFF; DNA: TGCGCCAGCAGCTTGGGTACGGGGTACAATGAGCAGTTCTTC
size: -; J: TRBJ1-1; D: -; V: TRBV15; CDR3: CATSRAFLLEEAFF; DNA: TGTGCCACCAGCAGAGCCTTCCTACTGGAGGAAGCTTTCTTT
size: -; J: TRBJ2-5; D: TRBD2; V: TRBV4-2; CDR3: CASSQDKGGGVGTQYF; DNA: TGTGCCAGCAGCCAAGATAAAGGCGGGGGTGTTGGGACCCAGTACTTC
size: once; J: TRBJ1-6; D: -; V: TRBV27; CDR3: CASTEGYNSPLHF; DNA: TGTGCCTCCACAGAGGGCTATAATTCACCCCTCCACTTT
size: -; J: TRBJ1-5; D: -; V: TRBV10-2; CDR3: CASKSGGRGNQPQHF; DNA: TGCGCCAGCAAAAGCGGGGGAAGGGGCAATCAGCCCCAGCATTTT
size: -; J: TRBJ2-1; D: TRBD1; V: TRBV4-1; CDR3: CASSQTGVEDNEQFF; DNA: TGCGCCAGCAGCCAAACAGGGGTTGAGGACAATGAGCAGTTCTTC
size: -; J: TRBJ2-2; D: TRBD2; V: TRBV7-2; CDR3: CASSQTILGGTGELFF; DNA: TGTGCCAGCAGCCAGACAATCCTCGGGGGGACCGGGGAGCTGTTTTTT
size: -; J: TRBJ1-5; D: TRBD1; V: TRBV14; CDR3: CASSQDWTGSGQPQHF; DNA: TGTGCCAGCAGCCAAGATTGGACAGGCAGCGGCCAGCCCCAGCATTTT
size: -; J: TRBJ1-5; D: -; V: TRBV18; CDR3: CASSPEFDQPQHF; DNA: TGTGCCAGCTCCCCCGAGTTCGATCAACCCCAGCATTTT
size: -; J: TRBJ2-2; D: -; V: TRBV5-4; CDR3: CASSLGDTGELFF; DNA: TGTGCCAGCAGCCTAGGGGACACCGGGGAGCTGTTTTTT
size: -; J: TRBJ1-1; D: -; V: TRBV9; CDR3: CASSVGGDTEAFF; DNA: TGTGCCAGCAGCGTAGGGGGAGACACTGAAGCTTTCTTT
size: -; J: TRBJ2-3; D: TRBD2; V: TRBV28; CDR3: CASTPSGPFVTQYF; DNA: TGTGCCAGCACCCCTAGCGGCCCGTTTGTTACGCAGTATTTT
size: -; J: TRBJ2-5; D: TRBD2; V: TRBV5-1; CDR3: CASSLGGLAGIQETQYF; DNA: TGCGCCAGCAGCTTAGGCGGACTAGCGGGAATCCAAGAGACCCAGTACTTC
size: -; J: TRBJ1-1; D: TRBD1; V: TRBV29-1; CDR3: CSVEEGTGKAFF; DNA: TGCAGCGTTGAAGAGGGGACAGGGAAAGCTTTCTTT
size: -; J: TRBJ2-3; D: -; V: TRBV7-8; CDR3: CASSLDSAGAPSSTDTQYF; DNA: TGTGCCAGCAGCTTAGACTCGGCCGGAGCACCCTCTAGCACAGATACGCAGTATTTT
size: once; J: TRBJ2-7; D: -; V: TRBV6-5; CDR3: CASSRGARSSYEQYF; DNA: TGTGCCAGCAGTCGAGGTGCGCGGAGCTCCTACGAGCAGTACTTC
size: -; J: TRBJ1-1; D: -; V: TRBV10-3; CDR3: CAISTTDLNTEAFF; DNA: TGTGCCATCAGCACCACAGATCTGAACACTGAAGCTTTCTTT
size: few; J: TRBJ2-3; D: TRBD1; V: TRBV28; CDR3: CASSDSGTGSTDTQYF; DNA: TGTGCCAGCAGTGACTCCGGGACAGGGAGCACAGATACGCAGTATTTT
size: many; J: TRBJ1-1; D: -; V: TRBV7-9; CDR3: CASSLAEGMNTEAFF; DNA: TGTGCCAGCAGCTTAGCGGAGGGAATGAACACTGAAGCTTTCTTT
size: -; J: TRBJ2-7; D: -; V: TRBV6-5; CDR3: CASTNARYEQYF; DNA: TGTGCCAGCACCAACGCCCGGTACGAGCAGTACTTC
size: once; J: TRBJ2-7; D: -; V: TRBV29-1; CDR3: CSVAPLGGHAYEQYF; DNA: TGCAGCGTTGCCCCCCTGGGCGGGCACGCCTACGAGCAGTACTTC
size: few; J: TRBJ1-5; D: -; V: TRBV7-2; CDR3: CASSLAGAGNSNQPQHF; DNA: TGTGCCAGCAGCTTAGCGGGGGCAGGGAATAGCAATCAGCCCCAGCATTTT
size: -; J: TRBJ2-7; D: -; V: TRBV9; CDR3: CASSARQTQYEQYF; DNA: TGTGCCAGCAGCGCAAGACAGACCCAGTACGAGCAGTACTTC
size: once; J: TRBJ1-1; D: -; V: TRBV6-5; CDR3: CASSLLQRRNTEAFF; DNA: TGTGCCAGCAGCCTATTACAGCGGCGGAACACTGAAGCTTTCTTT
size: -; J: TRBJ1-2; D: -; V: TRBV6-5; CDR3: CASSYFGGLDYGYTF; DNA: TGTGCCAGCAGTTACTTTGGGGGCTTAGACTATGGCTACACCTTC
size: -; J: TRBJ2-5; D: -; V: TRBV29-1; CDR3: CSGEGGETQYF; DNA: TGCAGCGGGGAGGGGGGAGAGACCCAGTACTTC
size: few; J: TRBJ2-7; D: -; V: TRBV19; CDR3: CASKTTARSFEQYF; DNA: TGTGCCAGTAAAACGACAGCAAGATCTTTCGAGCAGTACTTC
size: -; J: TRBJ2-1; D: TRBD2; V: TRBV28; CDR3: CASSPSASGANNEQFF; DNA: TGTGCCAGCAGTCCCTCTGCTAGCGGGGCTAACAATGAGCAGTTCTTC
size: -; J: TRBJ2-7; D: -; V: TRBV6-5; CDR3: CASSYSGNYEQYF; DNA: TGTGCCAGCAGTTACAGCGGTAACTACGAGCAGTACTTC
size: -; J: TRBJ1-5; D: -; V: TRBV6-5; CDR3: CASSYSRGNQPQHF; DNA: TGTGCCAGCAGTTACTCCCGGGGCAATCAGCCCCAGCATTTT
size: once; J: TRBJ1-5; D: TRBD1; V: TRBV28; CDR3: CASSSLLGQSNQPQHF; DNA: TGTGCCAGCAGTTCTCTATTGGGACAGAGCAATCAGCCCCAGCATTTT
size: -; J: TRBJ2-7; D: -; V: TRBV15; CDR3: CATSSSWAGYEQYF; DNA: TGTGCCACCAGCTCCAGTTGGGCGGGATACGAGCAGTACTTC
size: -; J: TRBJ2-5; D: TRBD2; V: TRBV5-1; CDR3: CASWSGRGGETQYF; DNA: TGCGCCAGCTGGAGCGGGAGAGGAGGAGAGACCCAGTACTTC
size: -; J: TRBJ1-2; D: TRBD1; V: TRBV6-6; CDR3: CASREGQGIYTF; DNA: TGTGCCAGCAGGGAGGGACAGGGGATCTACACCTTC
size: -; J: TRBJ2-7; D: -; V: TRBV7-8; CDR3: CASSSIKDEQYF; DNA: TGTGCCAGCAGCTCTATTAAAGACGAGCAGTACTTC
size: -; J: TRBJ1-1; D: -; V: TRBV7-6; CDR3: CASSTGRNTEAFF; DNA: TGTGCCAGCAGCACTGGTCGGAACACTGAAGCTTTCTTT
size: -; J: TRBJ1-2; D: -; V: TRBV28; CDR3: CASSSPAGEIYGYTF; DNA: TGTGCCAGCAGTTCCCCCGCGGGGGAAATTTATGGCTACACCTTC
size: -; J: TRBJ2-7; D: TRBD2; V: TRBV28; CDR3: CATVPGGDRYEQYF; DNA: TGTGCCACCGTCCCCGGGGGGGACCGCTACGAGCAGTACTTC
size: few; J: TRBJ1-2; D: -; V: TRBV2; CDR3: CASAEADYGYTF; DNA: TGTGCCAGCGCAGAGGCTGACTATGGCTACACCTTC
size: -; J: TRBJ2-1; D: -; V: TRBV9; CDR3: CASQANSYNEQFF; DNA: TGTGCCAGCCAAGCGAACTCCTACAATGAGCAGTTCTTC
size: once; J: TRBJ2-7; D: -; V: TRBV15; CDR3: CATSREPDTKYYEQYF; DNA: TGTGCCACCAGCAGAGAACCGGACACAAAATACTACGAGCAGTACTTC
size: few; J: TRBJ2-3; D: -; V: TRBV5-6; CDR3: CASSLSSGSSTDTQYF; DNA: TGTGCCAGCAGCTTGAGTTCCGGTTCTAGCACAGATACGCAGTATTTT
size: -; J: TRBJ2-1; D: -; V: TRBV10-3; CDR3: CAISESEQNYNEQFF; DNA: TGTGCCATCAGTGAGTCGGAACAGAACTACAATGAGCAGTTCTTC
size: -; J: TRBJ2-3; D: -; V: TRBV5-4; CDR3: CASSTPTGDTQYF; DNA: TGTGCCAGCAGTACCCCGACTGGAGATACGCAGTATTTT
size: -; J: TRBJ1-4; D: TRBD1; V: TRBV7-9; CDR3: CASSLNAGGNELFF; DNA: TGTGCCAGCAGCTTAAACGCAGGGGGGAATGAGCTGTTTTTT